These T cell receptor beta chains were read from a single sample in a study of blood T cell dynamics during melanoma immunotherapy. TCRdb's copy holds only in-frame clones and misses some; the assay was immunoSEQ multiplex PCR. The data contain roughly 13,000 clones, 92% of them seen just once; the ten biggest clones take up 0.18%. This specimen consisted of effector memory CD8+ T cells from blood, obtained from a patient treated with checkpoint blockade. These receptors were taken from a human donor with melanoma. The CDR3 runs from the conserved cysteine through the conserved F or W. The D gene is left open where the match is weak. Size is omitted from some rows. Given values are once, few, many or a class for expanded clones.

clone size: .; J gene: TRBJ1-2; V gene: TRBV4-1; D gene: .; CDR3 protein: CASSQDEGTLYGYTF; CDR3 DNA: TGCGCCAGCAGCCAAGATGAAGGGACACTCTATGGCTACACCTTC
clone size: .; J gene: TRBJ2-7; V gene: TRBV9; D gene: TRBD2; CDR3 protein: CASSDGAGTSTYEQYF; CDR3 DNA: TGTGCCAGCAGCGACGGGGCGGGGACTAGCACCTACGAGCAGTACTTC
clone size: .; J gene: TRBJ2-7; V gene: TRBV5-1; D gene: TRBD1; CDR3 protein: CASSLDRGRGQDEQYF; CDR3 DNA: TGCGCCAGCAGCTTGGATAGGGGCAGGGGGCAGGACGAGCAGTACTTC
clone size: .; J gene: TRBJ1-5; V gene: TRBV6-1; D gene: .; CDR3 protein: CASSERRAVGIYYQPQHF; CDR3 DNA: TGTGCCAGCAGTGAAAGGAGAGCGGTCGGTATTTATTATCAGCCCCAGCATTTT
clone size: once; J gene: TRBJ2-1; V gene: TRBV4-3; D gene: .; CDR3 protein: CASSQGRGPGNEQFF; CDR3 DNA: TGCGCCAGCAGCCAAGGTCGGGGCCCTGGGAATGAGCAGTTCTTC
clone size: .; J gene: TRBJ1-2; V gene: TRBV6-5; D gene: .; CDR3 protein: CASSYYRVGDQGYTF; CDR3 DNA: TGTGCCAGCAGTTACTACAGGGTTGGGGATCAAGGCTACACCTTC
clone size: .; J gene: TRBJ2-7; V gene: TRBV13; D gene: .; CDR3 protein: CASSLGDWQTEAYEQYF; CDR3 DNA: TGTGCCAGCAGCTTAGGGGATTGGCAAACAGAGGCCTACGAGCAGTACTTC
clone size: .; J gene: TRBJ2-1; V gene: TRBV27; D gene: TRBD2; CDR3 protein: CASSPNSGRQQFF; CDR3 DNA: TGTGCCAGCAGTCCCAATAGCGGGAGGCAGCAGTTCTTC
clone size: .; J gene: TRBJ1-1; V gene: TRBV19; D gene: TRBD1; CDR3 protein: CASIPTGGVGTEAFF; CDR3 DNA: TGTGCCAGTATCCCGACAGGGGGCGTGGGCACTGAAGCTTTCTTT
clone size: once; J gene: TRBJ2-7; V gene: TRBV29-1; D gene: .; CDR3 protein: CSAESTYNYEQYF; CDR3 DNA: TGCAGCGCGGAAAGTACCTATAATTACGAGCAGTACTTC
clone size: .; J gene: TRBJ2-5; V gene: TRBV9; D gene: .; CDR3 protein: CASSGGDRPQETQYF; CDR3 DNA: TGTGCCAGCAGCGGGGGAGACCGGCCCCAAGAGACCCAGTACTTC
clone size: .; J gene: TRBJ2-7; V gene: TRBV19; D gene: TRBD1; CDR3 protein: CASSRGQLELSYEQYF; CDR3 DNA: TGTGCCAGTAGTAGGGGACAGCTTGAATTATCCTACGAGCAGTACTTC
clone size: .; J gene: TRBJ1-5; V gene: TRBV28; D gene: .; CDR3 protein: CASSLARGDQPQHF; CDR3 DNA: TGTGCCAGCAGTTTGGCCAGGGGAGATCAGCCCCAGCATTTT
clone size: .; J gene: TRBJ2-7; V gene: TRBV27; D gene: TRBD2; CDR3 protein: CASRPTSGAWEQYF; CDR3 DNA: TGTGCCAGCAGACCAACTAGCGGGGCCTGGGAGCAGTACTTC
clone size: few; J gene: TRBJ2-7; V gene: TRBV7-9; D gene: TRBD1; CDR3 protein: CASSKQGFPSYEQYF; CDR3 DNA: TGTGCCAGCAGCAAACAGGGGTTCCCGTCCTACGAGCAGTACTTC
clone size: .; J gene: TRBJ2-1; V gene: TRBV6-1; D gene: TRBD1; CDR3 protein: CASNRQGYNEQFF; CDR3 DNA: TGTGCCAGCAACCGACAGGGTTACAATGAGCAGTTCTTC
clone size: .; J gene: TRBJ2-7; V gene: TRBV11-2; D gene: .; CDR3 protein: CASSPGPSTYEQYF; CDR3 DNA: TGTGCCAGCAGCCCCGGGCCGAGCACATACGAGCAGTACTTC
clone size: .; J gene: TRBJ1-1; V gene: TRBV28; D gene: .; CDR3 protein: CASSLSGNTEAFF; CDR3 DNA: TGTGCCAGCAGTCTTTCAGGGAACACTGAAGCTTTCTTT
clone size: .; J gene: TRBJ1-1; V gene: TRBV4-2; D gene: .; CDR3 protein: CASSQERGARNTEAFF; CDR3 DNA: TGTGCCAGCAGCCAAGAAAGGGGGGCGAGGAACACTGAAGCTTTCTTT
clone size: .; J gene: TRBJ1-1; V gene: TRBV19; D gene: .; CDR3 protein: CASSPGLGTEAFF; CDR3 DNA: TGTGCCAGTAGTCCGGGGCTGGGGACTGAAGCTTTCTTT
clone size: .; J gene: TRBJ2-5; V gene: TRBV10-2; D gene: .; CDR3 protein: CASSVAGMQETQYF; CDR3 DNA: TGCGCCAGCAGTGTCGCGGGGATGCAAGAGACCCAGTACTTC
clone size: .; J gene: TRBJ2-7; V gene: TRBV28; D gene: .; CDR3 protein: CASSSPGPYEQYF; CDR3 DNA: TGTGCCAGCAGTTCCCCCGGACCCTACGAGCAGTACTTC
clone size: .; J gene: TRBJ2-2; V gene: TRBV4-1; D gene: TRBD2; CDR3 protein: CASSPLGLAGGNTGELFF; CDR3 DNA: TGCGCCAGCAGCCCGCTAGGACTAGCGGGAGGAAACACCGGGGAGCTGTTTTTT
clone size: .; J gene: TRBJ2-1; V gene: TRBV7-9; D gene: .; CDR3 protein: CASSLAGRGYYNEQFF; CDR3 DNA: TGTGCCAGCAGCCTCGCAGGGAGGGGGTACTACAATGAGCAGTTCTTC
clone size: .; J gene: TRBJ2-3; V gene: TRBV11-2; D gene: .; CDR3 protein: CASSLGPGTDTQYF; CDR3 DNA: TGTGCCAGCAGCTTAGGGCCCGGAACAGATACGCAGTATTTT
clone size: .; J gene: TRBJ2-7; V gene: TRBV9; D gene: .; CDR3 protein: CASSVGHSSYEQYF; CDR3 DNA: TGTGCCAGCAGCGTAGGGCACAGCTCCTACGAGCAGTACTTC
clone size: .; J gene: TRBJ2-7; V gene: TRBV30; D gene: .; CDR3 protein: CAWSVGDGEQYF; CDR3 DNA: TGTGCCTGGAGTGTGGGGGACGGCGAGCAGTACTTC
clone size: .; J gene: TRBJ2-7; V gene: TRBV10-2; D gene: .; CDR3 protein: CASSAPESSYEQYF; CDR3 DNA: TGCGCCAGCAGTGCTCCTGAGTCGTCCTACGAGCAGTACTTC
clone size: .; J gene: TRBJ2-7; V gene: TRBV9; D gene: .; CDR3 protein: CASSVGGSTYEQYF; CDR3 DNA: TGTGCCAGCAGCGTAGGGGGGAGCACCTACGAGCAGTACTTC
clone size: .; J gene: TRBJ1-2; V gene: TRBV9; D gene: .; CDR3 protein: CASTSERAYYGYTF; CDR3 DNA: TGTGCCAGCACAAGTGAGAGGGCGTACTATGGCTACACCTTC
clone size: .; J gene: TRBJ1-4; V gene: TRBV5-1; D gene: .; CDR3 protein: CASSFGPTTTNEKLFF; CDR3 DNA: TGCGCCAGCAGCTTTGGACCGACTACAACTAATGAAAAACTGTTTTTT
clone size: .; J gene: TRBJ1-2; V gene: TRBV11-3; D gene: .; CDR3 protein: CASSRLGGYGYTF; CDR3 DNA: TGTGCCAGCAGCCGTTTAGGGGGTTATGGCTACACCTTC
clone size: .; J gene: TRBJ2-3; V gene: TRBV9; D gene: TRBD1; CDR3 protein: CASSPSIGTGASDTQYF; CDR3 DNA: TGTGCCAGCAGCCCATCGATCGGGACAGGGGCTTCAGATACGCAGTATTTT
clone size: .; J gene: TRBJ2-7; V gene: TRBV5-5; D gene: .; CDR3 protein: CASSLNSGREQYF; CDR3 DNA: TGTGCCAGCAGCTTGAATTCTGGGAGGGAGCAGTACTTC
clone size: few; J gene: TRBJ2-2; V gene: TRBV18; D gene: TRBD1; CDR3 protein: CASSPRTGGTGPTGELFF; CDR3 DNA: TGTGCCAGCTCACCGCGAACCGGGGGGACAGGGCCAACCGGGGAGCTGTTTTTT
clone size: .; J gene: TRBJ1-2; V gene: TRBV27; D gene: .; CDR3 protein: CASSLQGPYGYTF; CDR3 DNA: TGTGCCAGCAGTTTACAGGGGCCCTATGGCTACACCTTC
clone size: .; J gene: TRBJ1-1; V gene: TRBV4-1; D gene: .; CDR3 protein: CASAQNTEAFF; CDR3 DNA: TGCGCCAGCGCGCAGAACACTGAAGCTTTCTTT
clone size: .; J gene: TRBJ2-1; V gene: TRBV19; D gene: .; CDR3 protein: CASSMGGANNEQFF; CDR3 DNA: TGTGCCAGTAGTATGGGTGGGGCTAACAATGAGCAGTTCTTC
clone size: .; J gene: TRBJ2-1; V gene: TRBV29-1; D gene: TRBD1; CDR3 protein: CSVELRTGDNEQFF; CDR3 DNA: TGCAGCGTTGAACTCCGGACAGGGGACAATGAGCAGTTCTTC
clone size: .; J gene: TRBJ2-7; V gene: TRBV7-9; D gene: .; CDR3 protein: CASSPGPIGQYF; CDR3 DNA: TGTGCCAGCAGCCCAGGGCCGATCGGGCAGTACTTC
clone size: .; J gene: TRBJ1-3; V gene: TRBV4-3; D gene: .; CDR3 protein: CASSQTPGPASGNTIYF; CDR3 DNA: TGCGCCAGCAGCCAAACCCCGGGCCCGGCCTCTGGAAACACCATATATTTT
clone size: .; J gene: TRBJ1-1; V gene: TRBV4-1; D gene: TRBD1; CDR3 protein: CASSQVGTGVLEAFF; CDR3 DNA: TGCGCCAGCAGCCAAGTGGGGACAGGGGTCCTAGAAGCTTTCTTT
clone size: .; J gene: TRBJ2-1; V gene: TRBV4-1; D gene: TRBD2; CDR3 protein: CASSADSREGPYNEQFF; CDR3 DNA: TGCGCCAGCAGCGCCGACTCGCGGGAGGGCCCCTACAATGAGCAGTTCTTC
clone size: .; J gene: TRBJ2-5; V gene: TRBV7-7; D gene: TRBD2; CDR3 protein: CASSWGPAGGGETQYF; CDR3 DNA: TGTGCTAGCAGCTGGGGACCAGCGGGAGGGGGAGAGACCCAGTACTTC
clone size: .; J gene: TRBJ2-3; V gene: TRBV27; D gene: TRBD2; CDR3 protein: CASTSGSLTDTQYF; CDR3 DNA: TGTGCCAGCACTAGCGGGTCACTTACAGATACGCAGTATTTT
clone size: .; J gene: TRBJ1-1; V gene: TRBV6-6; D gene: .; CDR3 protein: CASSYSGGHPNTEAFF; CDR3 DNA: TGTGCCAGCAGTTACTCAGGTGGGCACCCGAACACTGAAGCTTTCTTT
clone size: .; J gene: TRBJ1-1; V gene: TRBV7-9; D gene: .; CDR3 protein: CASSLPPTRNTEAFF; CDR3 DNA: TGTGCCAGCAGCTTACCGCCGACAAGGAACACTGAAGCTTTCTTT
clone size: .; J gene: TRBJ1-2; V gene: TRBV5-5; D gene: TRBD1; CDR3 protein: CASSQEDRVGDGYTF; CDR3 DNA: TGTGCCAGCAGCCAAGAGGACAGGGTTGGGGATGGCTACACCTTC
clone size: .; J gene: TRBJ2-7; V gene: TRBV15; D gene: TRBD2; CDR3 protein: CATSGYGLAYDYEQYF; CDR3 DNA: TGTGCCACCAGCGGATACGGACTAGCCTACGACTACGAGCAGTACTTC
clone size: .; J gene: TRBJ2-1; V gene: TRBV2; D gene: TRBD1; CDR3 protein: CASREGQGALDEQFF; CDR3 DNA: TGTGCCAGCAGGGAGGGACAGGGGGCTTTGGATGAGCAGTTCTTC
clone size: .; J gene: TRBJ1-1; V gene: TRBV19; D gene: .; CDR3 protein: CASTLRRDTEAFF; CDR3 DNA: TGTGCCAGTACCCTTAGGAGGGACACTGAAGCTTTCTTT
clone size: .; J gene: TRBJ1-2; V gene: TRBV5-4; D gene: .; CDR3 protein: CASREDTANYGYTF; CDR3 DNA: TGTGCCAGCAGGGAGGACACAGCTAACTATGGCTACACCTTC
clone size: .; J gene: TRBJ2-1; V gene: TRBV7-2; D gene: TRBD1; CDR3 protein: CASSLVGRQGTNEQFF; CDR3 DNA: TGTGCCAGCAGCTTAGTAGGGCGACAGGGTACCAATGAGCAGTTCTTC